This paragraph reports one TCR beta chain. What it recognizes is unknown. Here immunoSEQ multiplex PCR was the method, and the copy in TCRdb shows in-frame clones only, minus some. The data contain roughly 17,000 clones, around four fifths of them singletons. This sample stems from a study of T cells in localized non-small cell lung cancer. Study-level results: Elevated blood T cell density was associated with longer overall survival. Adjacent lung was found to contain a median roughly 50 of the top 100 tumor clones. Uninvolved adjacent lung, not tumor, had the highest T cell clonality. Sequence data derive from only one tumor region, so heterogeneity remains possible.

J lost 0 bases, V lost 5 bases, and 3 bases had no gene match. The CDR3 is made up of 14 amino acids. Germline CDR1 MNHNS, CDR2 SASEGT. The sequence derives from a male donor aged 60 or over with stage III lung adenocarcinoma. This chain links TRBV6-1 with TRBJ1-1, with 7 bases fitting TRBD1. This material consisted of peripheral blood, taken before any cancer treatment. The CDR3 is CASSLGQLNTEAFF. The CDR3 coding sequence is TGTGCCAGCAGTCTGGGACAGTTGAACACTGAAGCTTTCTTT.